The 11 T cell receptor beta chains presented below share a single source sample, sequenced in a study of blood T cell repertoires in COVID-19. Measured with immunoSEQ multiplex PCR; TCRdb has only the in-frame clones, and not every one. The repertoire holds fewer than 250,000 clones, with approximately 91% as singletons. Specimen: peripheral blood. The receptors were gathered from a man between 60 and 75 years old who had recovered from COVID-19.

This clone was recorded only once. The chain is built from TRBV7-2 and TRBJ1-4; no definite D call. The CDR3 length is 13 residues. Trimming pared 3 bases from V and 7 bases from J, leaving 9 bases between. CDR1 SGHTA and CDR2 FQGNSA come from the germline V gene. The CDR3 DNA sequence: TGTGCCAGCAGCTTTATCGGGGTTGAAAAACTGTTTTTT. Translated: CASSFIGVEKLFF.

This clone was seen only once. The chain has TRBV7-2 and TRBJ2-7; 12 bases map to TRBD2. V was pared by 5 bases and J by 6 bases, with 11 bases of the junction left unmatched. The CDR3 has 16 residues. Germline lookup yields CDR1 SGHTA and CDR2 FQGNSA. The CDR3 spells CASSPGLAGPLGEQYF. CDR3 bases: TGTGCCAGCAGCCCGGGACTAGCGGGTCCCCTAGGCGAGCAGTACTTC.

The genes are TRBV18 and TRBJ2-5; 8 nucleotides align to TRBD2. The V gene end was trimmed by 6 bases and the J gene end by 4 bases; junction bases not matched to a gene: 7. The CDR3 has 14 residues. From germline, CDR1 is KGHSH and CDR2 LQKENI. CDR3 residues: CASSPAGGGETQYF. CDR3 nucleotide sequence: TGTGCCAGCTCCCCCGCGGGGGGTGGAGAGACCCAGTACTTC.

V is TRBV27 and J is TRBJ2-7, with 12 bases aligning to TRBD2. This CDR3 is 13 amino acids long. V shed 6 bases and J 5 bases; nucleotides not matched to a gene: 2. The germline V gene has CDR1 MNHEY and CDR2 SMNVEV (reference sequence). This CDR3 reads CASRASGRDEQYF. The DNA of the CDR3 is TGTGCCAGCAGGGCTAGCGGGAGGGACGAGCAGTACTTC.

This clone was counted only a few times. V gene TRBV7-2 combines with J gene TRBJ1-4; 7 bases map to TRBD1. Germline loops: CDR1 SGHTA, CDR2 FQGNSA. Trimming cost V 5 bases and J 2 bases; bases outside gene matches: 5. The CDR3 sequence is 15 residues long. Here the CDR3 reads CASSPQTGTNEKLFF. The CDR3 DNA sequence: TGTGCCAGCAGCCCTCAGACAGGGACTAATGAAAAACTGTTTTTT.

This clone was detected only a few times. CDR3 protein: CASRLQGDSNQPQHF. CDR3 coding DNA: TGTGCCAGCAGACTACAGGGGGATAGCAATCAGCCCCAGCATTTT. J is TRBJ1-5 and V is TRBV28, with 8 positions matching TRBD1. The trim removed 6 bases at V and 0 bases at J, leaving 4 bases unmatched. The CDR3 loop spans 15 amino acids. The V gene's germline CDR1 is MDHEN and CDR2 SYDVKM.

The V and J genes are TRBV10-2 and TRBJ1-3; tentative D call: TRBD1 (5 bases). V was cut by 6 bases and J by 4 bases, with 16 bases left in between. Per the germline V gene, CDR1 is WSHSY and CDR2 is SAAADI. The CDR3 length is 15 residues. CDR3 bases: TGCGCCAGCAGGGGGGGAGCAGGGCAAGGAAACACCATATATTTT. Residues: CASRGGAGQGNTIYF.

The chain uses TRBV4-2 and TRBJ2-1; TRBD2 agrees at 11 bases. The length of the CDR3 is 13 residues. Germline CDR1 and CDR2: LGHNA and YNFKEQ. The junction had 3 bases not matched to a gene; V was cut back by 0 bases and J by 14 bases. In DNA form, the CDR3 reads TGTGCCAGCAGCCAAGAAAGTAGCGGGGGGGAGTTCTTC. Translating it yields CASSQESSGGEFF.

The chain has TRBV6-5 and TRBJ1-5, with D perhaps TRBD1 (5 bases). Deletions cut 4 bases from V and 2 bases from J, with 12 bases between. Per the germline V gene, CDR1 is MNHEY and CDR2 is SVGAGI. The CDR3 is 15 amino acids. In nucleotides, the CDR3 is TGTGCCAGCAGTTCAGTAAGGGGCCGCAATCAGCCCCAGCATTTT. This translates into CASSSVRGRNQPQHF.

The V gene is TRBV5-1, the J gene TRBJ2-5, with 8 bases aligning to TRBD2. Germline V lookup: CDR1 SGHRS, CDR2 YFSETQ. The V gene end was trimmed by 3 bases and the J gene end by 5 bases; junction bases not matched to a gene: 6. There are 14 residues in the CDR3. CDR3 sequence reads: CASSYRGGRETQYF. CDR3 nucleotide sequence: TGCGCCAGCAGCTACCGGGGGGGCCGGGAGACCCAGTACTTC.

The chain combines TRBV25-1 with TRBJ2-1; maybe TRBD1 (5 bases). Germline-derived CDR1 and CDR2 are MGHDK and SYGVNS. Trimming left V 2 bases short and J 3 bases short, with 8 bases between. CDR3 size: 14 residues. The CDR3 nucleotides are TGTGCCAGCAGTGAAAGGGGCGTCTACAATGAGCAGTTCTTC. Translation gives CASSERGVYNEQFF. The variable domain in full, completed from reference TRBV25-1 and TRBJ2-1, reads EADIYQTPRYLVIGTGKKITLECSQTMGHDKMYWYQQDPGMELHLIHYSYGVNSTEKGDLSSESTVSRIRTEHFPLTLESARPSHTSQYLCASSERGVYNEQFFGPGTRLTVL.